Listed below are T cell receptor beta chains from one sample, sequenced in a study of siplizumab effects on memory and regulatory T cells. Sequenced by immunoSEQ multiplex PCR; TCRdb stores in-frame clones only, minus some. The sample lists around 97,000 clones; around 94% were seen once. The sample consisted of non-Treg CD4+ T cells sorted from blood. These receptors were taken from a human donor in good health. CDR3s include the opening cysteine and the closing phenylalanine or tryptophan. D genes are given only for firm matches. Where a row states a size, it is once, few, many or the class of an expanded clone; other rows omit it.

V gene,J gene,CDR3 length,clone size,D gene,CDR3 DNA,CDR3 protein
TRBV29-1,TRBJ1-2,13,-,-,TGCAGCGTTGAATGGGCAGGGATTGGAGGCTACACCTTC,CSVEWAGIGGYTF
TRBV7-2,TRBJ1-2,18,-,-,TGTGCCAGCAGCTTAGTCTTGGGACGAGGTGGAACCATCTATGGCTACACCTTC,CASSLVLGRGGTIYGYTF
TRBV11-2,TRBJ1-1,12,-,-,TGTGCCAGCAGCTTCAGAGGGGGTGAAGCTTTCTTT,CASSFRGGEAFF
TRBV19,TRBJ2-7,13,-,TRBD2,TGTGCCAGCAATAGCGGGAGCTCCTACGAGCAGTACTTC,CASNSGSSYEQYF
TRBV27,TRBJ1-6,14,-,-,TGTGCCAGCGGGAGGGGGAGACCGGATTCACCCCTCCACTTT,CASGRGRPDSPLHF
TRBV21-1,TRBJ1-5,16,-,-,TGTGCCACCAAAAACCCCGAGGGACAGAAAAATCAGCCCCAGCATTTT,CATKNPEGQKNQPQHF
TRBV10-3,TRBJ2-5,11,-,-,TGTGCCATCAGTGAGGGAGAGACCCAGTACTTC,CAISEGETQYF
TRBV4-1,TRBJ1-1,16,-,-,TGCGCCAGCAGCCAAGGAGTGAACATTCAGATTCCTGAAGCTTTCTTT,CASSQGVNIQIPEAFF
TRBV7-3,TRBJ2-3,13,-,-,TGTGCCAGCAGCTACCAAGTCACAGATACGCAGTATTTT,CASSYQVTDTQYF
TRBV10-1,TRBJ2-1,15,-,-,TGCGCCAGCAGTGAGTCCGGGGCGGAAGGAAGGGGGCAGTTCTTC,CASSESGAEGRGQFF
TRBV30,TRBJ2-3,17,-,TRBD2,TGTGCCTGGAGTGCCTGGACTAGCGGGAGTATTCCAGATACGCAGTATTTT,CAWSAWTSGSIPDTQYF
TRBV19,TRBJ2-3,15,-,-,TGTGCCAGTTCCCCCCAATCTACCAGCACAGATACGCAGTATTTT,CASSPQSTSTDTQYF
TRBV15,TRBJ1-5,12,few,-,TGTGCCACCAGCATGAGGGCTCAGCCCCAGCATTTT,CATSMRAQPQHF
TRBV28,TRBJ2-7,17,once,-,TGTGCCAGCAGGCCAAACCAGGGGCTATCCAATCCATACGAGCAGTACTTC,CASRPNQGLSNPYEQYF
TRBV19,TRBJ2-1,14,-,TRBD2,TGTGCCAGTAGTATAGCTAACGGGAGGAATGAGCAGTTCTTC,CASSIANGRNEQFF
TRBV7-9,TRBJ1-1,14,-,-,TGTGCCAGCAGCCAAGGGAGGAGAAACACTGAAGCTTTCTTT,CASSQGRRNTEAFF
TRBV29-1,TRBJ2-1,10,-,-,TGCAGCGGGGCCTACAATGAGCAGTTCTTC,CSGAYNEQFF
TRBV11-1,TRBJ2-1,14,-,-,TGTGCCAGCAGCTTAAGAGGGAACTACAATGAGCAGTTCTTC,CASSLRGNYNEQFF
TRBV28,TRBJ1-1,13,-,-,TGTGCCAGCAGTCCCTCCCCCCACACTGAAGCTTTCTTT,CASSPSPHTEAFF
TRBV9,TRBJ2-2,16,-,-,TGTGCCAGCAGCGTTGTAGCGGAAATTCCTACCGGGGAGCTGTTTTTT,CASSVVAEIPTGELFF
TRBV19,TRBJ2-1,18,-,TRBD1,TGTGCCAGTAGTAAGGGACAGGTGACTCTTAGCTCCTACAATGAGCAGTTCTTC,CASSKGQVTLSSYNEQFF
TRBV28,TRBJ2-1,17,once,-,TGTGCCAGCAGTTCTCAGACTTCAGCGAGGTCCTACAATGAGCAGTTCTTC,CASSSQTSARSYNEQFF
TRBV7-8,TRBJ1-5,15,-,-,TGTGCCAGCAGCTTAGTTGGGGGCCTAGGTCAGCCCCAGCATTTT,CASSLVGGLGQPQHF
TRBV28,TRBJ2-7,14,-,-,TGTGCCAGCAGTTTACATGGGACCCCTAGGGAGCAGTACTTC,CASSLHGTPREQYF
TRBV5-4,TRBJ2-3,13,once,-,TGTGCCAGCAGCTCCCGAAACACAGATACGCAGTATTTT,CASSSRNTDTQYF
TRBV28,TRBJ2-4,17,-,-,TGTGCCAGCGCGTGGACGGGGTCCGCCGTAGCCAAAAACATTCAGTACTTC,CASAWTGSAVAKNIQYF
TRBV2,TRBJ2-1,15,-,TRBD2,TGTGCCAGCAGAAAGCTAGCGGGAGTTAAGGATGAGCAGTTCTTC,CASRKLAGVKDEQFF
TRBV5-4,TRBJ1-6,16,-,-,TGTGCCAGCAGCCCCCCGGGAGCGGCAAATAATTCACCCCTCCACTTT,CASSPPGAANNSPLHF
TRBV13,TRBJ1-1,15,-,TRBD1,TGTGCCAGCAGCTTAGACCGGGACAGGGACACTGAAGCTTTCTTT,CASSLDRDRDTEAFF
TRBV20-1,TRBJ2-2,11,-,-,TGCAGTGTCGAAATCTCCGGGGAGCTGTTTTTT,CSVEISGELFF
TRBV19,TRBJ2-3,18,-,TRBD2,TGTGCCAGTAGTATAGGACTAGCGGGAGGAGTGAGCACAGATACGCAGTATTTT,CASSIGLAGGVSTDTQYF
TRBV19,TRBJ1-2,14,-,-,TGTGCCAGTAGTATAGATGAGGTCCCCTATGGCTACACCTTC,CASSIDEVPYGYTF
TRBV11-2,TRBJ2-2,13,once,-,TGTGCCAGCAGCTTAGTCATCACCGGGGAGCTGTTTTTT,CASSLVITGELFF
TRBV28,TRBJ2-7,14,-,TRBD1,TGTGCCAGCTGTATGTACAGGGGGTCCTACGAGCAGTACTTC,CASCMYRGSYEQYF
TRBV11-3,TRBJ2-5,14,-,-,TGTGCCAGCAGCTTGGGCGGTACTCGGGAGACCCAGTACTTC,CASSLGGTRETQYF
TRBV11-3,TRBJ2-3,12,-,TRBD2,TGTGCCAGCAGCAAGCCCGGGGGGACGCAGTATTTT,CASSKPGGTQYF
TRBV9,TRBJ2-1,14,-,-,TGTGCCAGCAGCTCCTGGGCTCAGGGGAATGAGCAGTTCTTC,CASSSWAQGNEQFF
TRBV7-3,TRBJ2-1,15,-,-,TGTGCCAGCAGCCCTGGGTTGGGGGGCCGGAATGAGCAGTTCTTC,CASSPGLGGRNEQFF
TRBV27,TRBJ2-7,15,-,-,TGTGCCAGCAGTTTCAGCCCCGGGGGTTACGAGCGGCAGTACTTC,CASSFSPGGYERQYF
TRBV6-1,TRBJ1-4,14,-,TRBD1,TGTGCCAGCAGCGCCCGGGACAGGGGAGGAAAACTGTTTTTT,CASSARDRGGKLFF
TRBV6-6,TRBJ1-2,12,-,-,TGTGCCAGCAGTAACCCTTCTTATGGCTACACCTTC,CASSNPSYGYTF
TRBV10-3,TRBJ1-3,13,-,TRBD1,TGTGCCATCGAAGGGACAGGTGGAAACACCATATATTTT,CAIEGTGGNTIYF
TRBV5-6,TRBJ1-2,17,-,-,TGTGCCAGCAGCTTGGAAGGGGCAGGGCGACCTAACTATGGCTACACCTTC,CASSLEGAGRPNYGYTF
TRBV4-1,TRBJ1-4,15,-,TRBD1,TGCGCCAGCAGCCAAGACGGGACAGGGGATGAAAAACTGTTTTTT,CASSQDGTGDEKLFF
TRBV30,TRBJ1-3,13,-,-,TGTGCCTGGAGTAGGTCCTCTGGAAACACCATATATTTT,CAWSRSSGNTIYF
TRBV19,TRBJ2-5,14,-,-,TGTGCCAGTAGTATAGGGGGCAGCCAAGAGACCCAGTACTTC,CASSIGGSQETQYF
TRBV6-6,TRBJ2-7,14,-,TRBD1,TGTGCCAGCAGTTACCGGGACAGGAAGGACGAGCAGTACTTC,CASSYRDRKDEQYF
TRBV29-1,TRBJ1-4,13,-,TRBD1,TGCAGCGTTGCAAAAGACAGGGGTGAAAAACTGTTTTTT,CSVAKDRGEKLFF
TRBV18,TRBJ2-4,16,-,-,TGTGCCAGCTCATCTACCCCCGGGACCTTCAAAAACATTCAGTACTTC,CASSSTPGTFKNIQYF
TRBV6-1,TRBJ1-1,15,-,-,TGTGCCAGCAGTACTCCAGGGATTGCCTACACTGAAGCTTTCTTT,CASSTPGIAYTEAFF
TRBV10-3,TRBJ2-7,14,-,-,TGTGCCATCAGGAGCCAGGGTGAGGCCTACGAGCAGTACTTC,CAIRSQGEAYEQYF
TRBV5-1,TRBJ2-3,16,-,-,TGCGCCAGCAGCCCTTCTGGGACCAGCGGGACAGATACGCAGTATTTT,CASSPSGTSGTDTQYF
TRBV30,TRBJ1-3,14,-,-,TGTGCCTGGAGTGTTGGGAGCTCTGGAAACACCATATATTTT,CAWSVGSSGNTIYF
TRBV14,TRBJ2-1,14,-,TRBD2,TGTGCCAGCAGCCAAGTGGCTAGCGGCAATGAGCAGTTCTTC,CASSQVASGNEQFF
TRBV7-2,TRBJ1-1,13,-,-,TGTGCCAGCAGCTTAGATAACCGGCGGAAAGCTTTCTTT,CASSLDNRRKAFF
TRBV5-1,TRBJ2-5,15,-,-,TGCGCCAGCAGCTTGGATGACAGAACCCAAGAGACCCAGTACTTC,CASSLDDRTQETQYF
TRBV28,TRBJ2-7,13,-,-,TGTGCCAGCTTCAAAGTCCACCCCTACGAGCAGTACTTC,CASFKVHPYEQYF
TRBV27,TRBJ2-7,18,-,TRBD2,TGTGCCAGCAGTTTTAGAGCGGGACCGGGGGGAAGCTCCTACGAGCAGTACTTC,CASSFRAGPGGSSYEQYF
TRBV7-3,TRBJ2-3,16,-,-,TGTGCCAGCAGCTTAACCAGGACTGGGTTCACAGATACGCAGTATTTT,CASSLTRTGFTDTQYF